This T cell receptor beta chain is drawn from a study of blood T cell repertoires in COVID-19. Per the germline V gene, CDR1 is SGHRS and CDR2 is YFSETQ. The CDR3 consists of 15 residues. V was clipped by 4 bases and J by 6 bases; unmatched bases: 7. Some clones are missing from TCRdb's copy, which holds only in-frame ones; the method was immunoSEQ multiplex PCR. The sample shows about 330,000 clones, more than 90% of them seen only once. This chain joins TRBV5-1 and TRBJ2-2; 9 nucleotides line up with TRBD1. This receptor was identified in a woman in her twenties or thirties who had recovered from COVID-19. The sample comprised PBMCs or T cells enriched from blood (not recorded which). CDR3 residues: CASSEQTGGPGELFF. In nucleotides, the CDR3 is TGCGCCAGCAGCGAACAAACAGGGGGCCCCGGGGAGCTGTTTTTT.